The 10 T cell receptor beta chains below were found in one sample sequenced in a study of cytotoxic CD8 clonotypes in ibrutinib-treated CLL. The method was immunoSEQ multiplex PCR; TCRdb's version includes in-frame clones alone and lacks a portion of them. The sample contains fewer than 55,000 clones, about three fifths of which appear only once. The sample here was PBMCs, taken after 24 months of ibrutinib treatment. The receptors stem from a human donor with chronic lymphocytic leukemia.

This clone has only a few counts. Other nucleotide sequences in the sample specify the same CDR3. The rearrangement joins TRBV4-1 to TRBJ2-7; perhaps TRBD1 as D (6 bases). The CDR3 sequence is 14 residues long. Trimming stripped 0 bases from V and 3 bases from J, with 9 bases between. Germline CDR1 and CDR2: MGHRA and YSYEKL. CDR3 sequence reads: CASSQDRGGYEQYF. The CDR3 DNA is TGCGCCAGCAGCCAAGACAGGGGTGGCTACGAGCAGTACTTC.

CDR3 residues: CASRAGTWAEQYF. DNA for the CDR3: TGTGCCAGCAGGGCCGGGACATGGGCCGAGCAGTACTTC. The rearrangement uses TRBV6-5 and TRBJ2-7, with TRBD1 as a possible D gene (6 bases). The CDR3 is 13 amino acids. The V gene lost 6 bases and the J gene lost 6 bases, with 15 bases spanning the gap. Germline lookup yields CDR1 MNHEY and CDR2 SVGAGI.

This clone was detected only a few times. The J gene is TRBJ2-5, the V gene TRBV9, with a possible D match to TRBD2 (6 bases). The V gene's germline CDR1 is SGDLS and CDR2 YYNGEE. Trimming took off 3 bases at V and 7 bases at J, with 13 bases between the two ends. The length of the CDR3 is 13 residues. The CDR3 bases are TGTGCCAGCAGCGCTCGGGACTTGGGGACCCAGTACTTC. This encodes CASSARDLGTQYF.

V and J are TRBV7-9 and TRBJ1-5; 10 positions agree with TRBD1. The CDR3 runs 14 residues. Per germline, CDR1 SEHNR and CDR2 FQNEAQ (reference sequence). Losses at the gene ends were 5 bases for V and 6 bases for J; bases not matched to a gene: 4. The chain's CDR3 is CASSTGTGVQPQHF. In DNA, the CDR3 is TGTGCCAGCAGCACCGGGACAGGGGTTCAGCCCCAGCATTTT.

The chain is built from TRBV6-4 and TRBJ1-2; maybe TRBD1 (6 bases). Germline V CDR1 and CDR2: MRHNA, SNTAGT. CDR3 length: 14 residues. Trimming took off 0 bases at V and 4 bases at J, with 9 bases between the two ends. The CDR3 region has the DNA TGTGCCAGCAGTGACTCGGGGGCACCCTATGGCTACACCTTC. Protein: CASSDSGAPYGYTF.

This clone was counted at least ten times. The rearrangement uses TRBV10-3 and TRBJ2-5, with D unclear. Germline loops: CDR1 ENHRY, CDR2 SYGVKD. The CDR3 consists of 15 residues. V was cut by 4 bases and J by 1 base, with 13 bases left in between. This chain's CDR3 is CAISADLGSQETQYF. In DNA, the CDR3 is TGTGCCATCAGTGCCGATTTGGGAAGCCAAGAGACCCAGTACTTC.

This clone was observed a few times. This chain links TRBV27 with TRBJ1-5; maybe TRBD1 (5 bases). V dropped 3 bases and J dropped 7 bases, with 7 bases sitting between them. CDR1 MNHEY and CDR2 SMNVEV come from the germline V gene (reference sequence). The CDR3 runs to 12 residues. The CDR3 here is CASSLRGQPQHF. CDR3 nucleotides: TGTGCCAGCAGTTTGAGGGGCCAGCCCCAGCATTTT.

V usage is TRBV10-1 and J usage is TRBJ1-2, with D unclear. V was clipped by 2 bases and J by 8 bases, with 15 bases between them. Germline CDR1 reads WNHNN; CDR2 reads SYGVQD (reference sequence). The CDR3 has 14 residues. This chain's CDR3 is CASSEDGIPGGYTF. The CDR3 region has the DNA TGCGCCAGCAGTGAGGATGGTATACCGGGGGGCTACACCTTC.

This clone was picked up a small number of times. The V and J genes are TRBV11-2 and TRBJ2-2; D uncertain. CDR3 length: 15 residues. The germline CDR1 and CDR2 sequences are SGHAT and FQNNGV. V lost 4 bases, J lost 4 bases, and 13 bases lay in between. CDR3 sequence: CASSSPGSGTGELFF. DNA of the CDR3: TGTGCCAGCAGCTCTCCCGGTAGTGGCACCGGGGAGCTGTTTTTT.

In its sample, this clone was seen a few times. In nucleotides, the CDR3 is TGTGCCACCAGCAGAGGCTGGGGGCGGGGGGGTCAGCCCCAGCATTTT. Translated: CATSRGWGRGGQPQHF. The chain combines TRBV15 with TRBJ1-5, with a tentative D call TRBD1 (6 bases). Germline assignment: CDR1 LNHNV and CDR2 YYDKDF (reference sequence). The CDR3 has 16 amino acids. Trimming stripped 1 base from V and 6 bases from J, with 16 bases between.